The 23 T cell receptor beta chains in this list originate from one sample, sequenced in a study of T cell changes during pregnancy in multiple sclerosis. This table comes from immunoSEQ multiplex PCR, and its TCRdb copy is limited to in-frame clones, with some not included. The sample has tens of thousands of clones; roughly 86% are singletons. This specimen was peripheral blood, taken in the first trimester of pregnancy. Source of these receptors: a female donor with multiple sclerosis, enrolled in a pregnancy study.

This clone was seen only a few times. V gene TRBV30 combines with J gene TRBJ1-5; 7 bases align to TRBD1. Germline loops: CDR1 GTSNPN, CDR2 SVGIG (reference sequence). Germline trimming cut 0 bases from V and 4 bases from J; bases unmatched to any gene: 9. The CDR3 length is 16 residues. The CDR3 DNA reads TGTGCCTGGAGTGTACTAGGGGTCAGGGGGAATCAGCCCCAGCATTTT. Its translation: CAWSVLGVRGNQPQHF.

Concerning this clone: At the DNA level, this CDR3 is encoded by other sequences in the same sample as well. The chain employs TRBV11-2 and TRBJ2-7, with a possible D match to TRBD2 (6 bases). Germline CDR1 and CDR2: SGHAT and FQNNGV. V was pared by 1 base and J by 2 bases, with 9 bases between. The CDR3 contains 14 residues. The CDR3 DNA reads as TGTGCCAGCAGCTTAGCGGGAGTGGCCTACGAGCAGTACTTC. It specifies CASSLAGVAYEQYF. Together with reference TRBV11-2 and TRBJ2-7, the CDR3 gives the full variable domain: EAGVAQSPRYKIIEKRQSVAFWCNPISGHATLYWYQQILGQGPKLLIQFQNNGVVDDSQLPKDRFSAERLKGVDSTLKIQPAKLEDSAVYLCASSLAGVAYEQYFGPGTRLTVT.

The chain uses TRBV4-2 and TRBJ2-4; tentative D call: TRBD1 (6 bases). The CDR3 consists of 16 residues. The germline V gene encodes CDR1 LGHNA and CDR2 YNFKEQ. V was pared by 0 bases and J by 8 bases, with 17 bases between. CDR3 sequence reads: CASSQDPHRALDIQYF. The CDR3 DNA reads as TGTGCCAGCAGCCAAGACCCCCACAGGGCTTTGGACATTCAGTACTTC.

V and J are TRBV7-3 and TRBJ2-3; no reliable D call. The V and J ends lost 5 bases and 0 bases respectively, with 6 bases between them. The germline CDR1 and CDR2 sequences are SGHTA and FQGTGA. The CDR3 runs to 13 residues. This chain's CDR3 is CASSITSTDTQYF. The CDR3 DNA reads TGTGCCAGCAGCATCACTAGCACAGATACGCAGTATTTT.

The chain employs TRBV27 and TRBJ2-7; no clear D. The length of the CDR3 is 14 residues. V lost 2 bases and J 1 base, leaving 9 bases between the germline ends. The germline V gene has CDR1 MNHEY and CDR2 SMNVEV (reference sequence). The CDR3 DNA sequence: TGTGCCAGCAGTTTAAAAGCAGCGTCCTACGAGCAGTACTTC. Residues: CASSLKAASYEQYF.

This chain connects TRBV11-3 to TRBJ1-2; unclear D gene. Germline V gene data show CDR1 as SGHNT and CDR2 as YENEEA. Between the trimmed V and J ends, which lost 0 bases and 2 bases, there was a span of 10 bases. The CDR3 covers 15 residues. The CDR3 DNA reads TGTGCCAGCAGCTTAGATTGGGCCTTAAACTATGGCTACACCTTC. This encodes CASSLDWALNYGYTF.

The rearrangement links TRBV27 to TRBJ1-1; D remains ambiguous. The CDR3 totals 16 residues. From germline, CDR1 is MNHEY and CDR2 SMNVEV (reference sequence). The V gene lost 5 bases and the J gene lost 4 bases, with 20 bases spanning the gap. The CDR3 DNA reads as TGTGCCAGCAGTCCCGCATCTGCGGGAGGGTTCACTGAAGCTTTCTTT. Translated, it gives CASSPASAGGFTEAFF.

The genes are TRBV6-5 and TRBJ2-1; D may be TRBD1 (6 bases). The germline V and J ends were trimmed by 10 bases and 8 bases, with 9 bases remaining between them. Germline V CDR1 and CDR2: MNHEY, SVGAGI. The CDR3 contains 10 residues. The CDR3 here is CATGAYEQFF. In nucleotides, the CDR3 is TGTGCCACAGGGGCGTATGAGCAGTTCTTC.

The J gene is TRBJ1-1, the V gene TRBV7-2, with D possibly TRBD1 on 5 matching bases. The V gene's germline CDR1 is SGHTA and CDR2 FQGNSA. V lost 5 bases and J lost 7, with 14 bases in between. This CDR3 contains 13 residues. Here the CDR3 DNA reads TGTGCCAGCAGCCTTAGACAGACCCTTGAAGCTTTCTTT. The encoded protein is CASSLRQTLEAFF.

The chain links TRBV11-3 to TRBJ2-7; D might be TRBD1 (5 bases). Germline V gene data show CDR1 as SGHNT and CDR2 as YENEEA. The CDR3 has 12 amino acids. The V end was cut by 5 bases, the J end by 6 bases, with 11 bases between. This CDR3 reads CASSHAGSEQYF. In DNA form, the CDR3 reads TGTGCCAGCAGCCATGCAGGGTCCGAGCAGTACTTC.

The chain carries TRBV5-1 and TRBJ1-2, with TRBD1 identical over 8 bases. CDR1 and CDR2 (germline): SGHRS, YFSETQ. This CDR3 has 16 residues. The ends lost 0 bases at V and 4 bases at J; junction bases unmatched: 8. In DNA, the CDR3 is TGCGCCAGCAGCTTGGTTTCGCCAGGGGGCGGCTATGGCTACACCTTC. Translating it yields CASSLVSPGGGYGYTF.

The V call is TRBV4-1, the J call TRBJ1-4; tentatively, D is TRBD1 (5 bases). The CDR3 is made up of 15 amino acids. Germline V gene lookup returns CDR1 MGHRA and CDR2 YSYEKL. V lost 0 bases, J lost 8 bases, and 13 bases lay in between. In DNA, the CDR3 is TGCGCCAGCAGCCAAGACCCAGGGAATAAGGAAAAACTGTTTTTT. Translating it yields CASSQDPGNKEKLFF.

Written as DNA, the CDR3 is TGCGCCAGCAGCCAATGCCTCGGTTGCACAGATACGCAGTATTTT. Translation: CASSQCLGCTDTQYF. This chain joins TRBV4-3 and TRBJ2-3; no reliable D call. The CDR3 runs 15 residues. Germline lookup yields CDR1 LGHNA and CDR2 YSLEER. Trimming removed 2 bases at V and 1 base at J, with 10 bases between.

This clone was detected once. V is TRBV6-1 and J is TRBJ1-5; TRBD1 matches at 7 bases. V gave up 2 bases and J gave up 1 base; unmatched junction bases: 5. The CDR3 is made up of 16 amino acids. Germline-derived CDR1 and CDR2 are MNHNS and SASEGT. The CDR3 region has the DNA TGTGCCAGCAGTGAATACAGGGGTGAGAGCAATCAGCCCCAGCATTTT. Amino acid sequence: CASSEYRGESNQPQHF.

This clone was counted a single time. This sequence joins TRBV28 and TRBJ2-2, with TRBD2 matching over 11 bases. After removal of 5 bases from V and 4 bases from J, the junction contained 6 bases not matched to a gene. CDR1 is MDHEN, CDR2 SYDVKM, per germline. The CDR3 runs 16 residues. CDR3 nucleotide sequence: TGTGCCAGCAGTCGTACTAGCGGGAGTGGCACCGGGGAGCTGTTTTTT. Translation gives CASSRTSGSGTGELFF.

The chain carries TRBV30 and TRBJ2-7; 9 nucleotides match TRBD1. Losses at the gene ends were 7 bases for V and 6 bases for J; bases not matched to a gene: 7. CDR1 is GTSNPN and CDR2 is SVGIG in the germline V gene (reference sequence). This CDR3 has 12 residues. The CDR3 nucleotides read TGTGCCTCGGGACAGGGAGGGGGCGAGCAGTACTTC. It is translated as CASGQGGGEQYF.

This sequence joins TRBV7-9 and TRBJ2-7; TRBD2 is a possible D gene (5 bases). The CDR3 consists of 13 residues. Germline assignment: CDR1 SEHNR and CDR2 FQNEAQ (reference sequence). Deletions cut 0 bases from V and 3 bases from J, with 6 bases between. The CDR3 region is CASSLAGVYEQYF. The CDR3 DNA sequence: TGTGCCAGCAGCTTAGCGGGAGTCTACGAGCAGTACTTC.

CDR3 in amino acids: CASSLGSVAKNIQYF. The CDR3 DNA reads TGTGCCAGCAGCTTAGGTTCCGTAGCCAAAAACATTCAGTACTTC. The V and J genes are TRBV7-9 and TRBJ2-4; no definite D call. V was shortened by 1 base and J by 0 bases, with 7 bases between the two germline ends. CDR3 size: 15 residues. The germline CDR1 and CDR2 sequences are SEHNR and FQNEAQ (reference sequence).

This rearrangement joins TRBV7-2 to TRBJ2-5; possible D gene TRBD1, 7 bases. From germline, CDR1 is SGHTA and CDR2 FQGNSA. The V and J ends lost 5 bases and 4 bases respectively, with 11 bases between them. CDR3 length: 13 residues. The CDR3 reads CASSPQGGETQYF. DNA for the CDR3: TGTGCCAGCAGCCCCCAGGGGGGAGAGACCCAGTACTTC.

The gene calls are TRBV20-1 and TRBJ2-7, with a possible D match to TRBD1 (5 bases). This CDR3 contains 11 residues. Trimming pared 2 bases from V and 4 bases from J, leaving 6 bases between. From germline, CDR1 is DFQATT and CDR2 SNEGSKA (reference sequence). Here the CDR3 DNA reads TGCAGTGCTAGAAGGGGATACGAGCAGTACTTC. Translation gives CSARRGYEQYF.

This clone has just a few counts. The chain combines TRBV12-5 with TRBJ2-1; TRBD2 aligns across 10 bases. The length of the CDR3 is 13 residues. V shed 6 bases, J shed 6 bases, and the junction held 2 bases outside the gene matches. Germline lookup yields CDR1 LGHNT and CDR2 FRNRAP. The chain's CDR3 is CASGLAGVNEQFF. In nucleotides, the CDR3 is TGTGCTAGTGGGCTAGCGGGAGTCAATGAGCAGTTCTTC.

CDR3 sequence: CASSYSRRTNTGELFF. CDR3 bases: TGTGCCAGCAGTTACTCCCGGCGGACGAACACCGGGGAGCTGTTTTTT. The genes are TRBV6-5 and TRBJ2-2; D gene ambiguous. Germline assignment: CDR1 MNHEY and CDR2 SVGAGI. This CDR3 contains 16 residues. Trimming left V 0 bases short and J 0 bases short, with 8 bases between.

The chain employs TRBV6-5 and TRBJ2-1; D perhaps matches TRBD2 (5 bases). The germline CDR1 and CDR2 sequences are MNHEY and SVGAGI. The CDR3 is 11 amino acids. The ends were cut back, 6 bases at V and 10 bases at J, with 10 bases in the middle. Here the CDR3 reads CASSRRGEQFF. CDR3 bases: TGTGCCAGCAGCCGACGGGGAGAGCAGTTCTTC.